Each of the 17 T cell receptor beta chains below was sequenced from the same sample in a study of T cells in Graves' hyperthyroidism and ophthalmopathy. The investigators amplified TCR beta CDR3 regions from RNA transcripts. HTBI primers were the set used in a first-round RT-PCR of the TCR CDR3. TCRdb reprocessed the multiplex PCR reads with MiXCR, giving one entry per CDR3 protein. The sample shows more than 500,000 distinct CDR3 sequences, around 43% of them seen only once. The sample was peripheral blood or thyroid tissue (not recorded which). The origin of the receptors is an adult woman with Graves' disease, either hyperthyroidism or ophthalmopathy (not recorded which).

The V gene is TRBV5-1, the J gene TRBJ2-3; D perhaps matches TRBD2 (6 bases). The V gene's germline CDR1 is SGHRS and CDR2 YFSETQ. The CDR3 is 14 amino acids. V dropped 5 bases and J dropped 2 bases, with 12 bases sitting between them. CDR3 sequence (DNA): TGCGCCAGCAGTATGGGAGGCTCCACAGATACGCAGTATTTT. This encodes CASSMGGSTDTQYF. Combining the CDR3 with reference TRBV5-1 and TRBJ2-3 gives the whole variable domain KAGVTQTPRYLIKTRGQQVTLSCSPISGHRSVSWYQQTPGQGLQFLFEYFSETQRNKGNFPGRFSGRQFSNSRSEMNVSTLELGDSALYLCASSMGGSTDTQYFGPGTRLTVL.

This clonotype was observed at least ten times. This chain connects TRBV10-2 to TRBJ1-6, with a tentative D call TRBD1 (5 bases). This CDR3 contains 13 residues. Trimming took 7 bases from V and 8 from J, leaving 12 bases between them. The germline V gene encodes CDR1 WSHSY and CDR2 SAAADI. The CDR3 loop is CASTAGPYSPLHF. Here the CDR3 DNA reads TGCGCCAGCACGGCAGGGCCCTATTCACCCCTCCACTTT.

This rearrangement joins TRBV19 to TRBJ1-2; D unclear. V dropped 4 bases and J dropped 4 bases, with 7 bases sitting between them. CDR1 and CDR2 (germline): LNHDA, SQIVND (reference sequence). This CDR3 is built from 12 residues. The CDR3 coding sequence is TGTGCCAGTAGTAGTCGAATCTATGGCTACACCTTC. This gives the protein CASSSRIYGYTF.

The J gene is TRBJ1-2, the V gene TRBV7-9; unclear D gene. The CDR3 loop spans 15 amino acids. Germline CDR1 and CDR2: SEHNR and FQNEAQ (reference sequence). Between the trimmed V and J ends, which lost 5 bases and 1 base, there was a span of 14 bases. CDR3 DNA sequence: TGTGCCAGCAGCCCCGACTGGGCCTATAACTATGGCTACACCTTC. It yields the protein CASSPDWAYNYGYTF.

The rearrangement joins TRBV7-2 to TRBJ2-5; TRBD2 matches 11 bases. The length of the CDR3 is 15 residues. Germline V CDR1 and CDR2: SGHTA, FQGNSA. Trimming took 5 bases from V and 5 from J; bases not matched to a gene: 7. CDR3 nucleotides: TGTGCCAGCAGCAAGACTAGCGGGGTAGAGGAGACCCAGTACTTC. It encodes CASSKTSGVEETQYF.

This clonotype came up a few times. The CDR3 DNA reads TGCAGCGTGTACAGGGGGATCTACACCTTC. This sequence encodes CSVYRGIYTF. The chain carries TRBV29-1 and TRBJ1-2, with 8 bases lining up with TRBD1. V shed 6 bases and J 10 bases; nucleotides not matched to a gene: 4. Germline CDR1 and CDR2: SQVTM and ANQGSEA. The CDR3 has 10 amino acids.

The chain combines TRBV20-1 with TRBJ2-3; D gene ambiguous. This CDR3 contains 10 residues. Germline V CDR1 and CDR2: DFQATT, SNEGSKA (reference sequence). V lost 3 bases and J lost 5, with 3 bases in between. CDR3 loop: CSARLDTQYF. CDR3 DNA: TGCAGTGCTAGGTTAGATACGCAGTATTTT.

The chain joins TRBV7-9 to TRBJ1-5; D uncertain. The CDR3 is 16 amino acids. V shed 5 bases and J shed 8 bases, with 22 bases lying between them. Germline values: CDR1 SEHNR, CDR2 FQNEAQ (reference sequence). CDR3 region: CASSPLAGSHVEPQHF. CDR3 DNA: TGTGCCAGCAGCCCCCTGGCAGGCTCGCACGTAGAGCCCCAGCATTTT.

This clonotype was detected only a few times. The chain links TRBV10-3 to TRBJ2-7, with D tentatively TRBD1 (5 bases). There are 16 residues in the CDR3. Trimming pared 0 bases from V and 9 bases from J, leaving 21 bases between. Germline CDR1 and CDR2: ENHRY and SYGVKD. The CDR3 sequence: CAISESRSGRPTRQYF. In DNA form, the CDR3 reads TGTGCCATCAGTGAGTCGAGGTCAGGGCGACCTACGAGGCAGTACTTC.

This clonotype was seen at least ten times. The rearrangement joins TRBV24-1 to TRBJ2-7, with D perhaps TRBD2 (6 bases). The CDR3 has 15 residues. Germline V gene data show CDR1 as KGHDR and CDR2 as SFDVKD. V was pared by 4 bases and J by 6 bases, with 18 bases between. The CDR3 DNA is TGTGCCACCAGTGACCTTGGGGACTGCCCGTCCGAGCAGTACTTC. Its protein is CATSDLGDCPSEQYF.

The gene calls are TRBV25-1 and TRBJ1-1; 10 nucleotides agree with TRBD1. The CDR3 loop spans 15 amino acids. Germline CDR1 and CDR2: MGHDK and SYGVNS. J gave up 4 bases and V 0 bases, and 2 bases lay outside the gene matches. CDR3 sequence reads: CASSEYRDRGTEAFF. For the CDR3, the DNA is TGTGCCAGCAGTGAATACCGGGACAGGGGCACTGAAGCTTTCTTT.

The chain couples TRBV29-1 to TRBJ2-5, with D perhaps matching TRBD2 (5 bases). This CDR3 region has 10 residues. The V gene's germline CDR1 is SQVTM and CDR2 ANQGSEA. Trimming cost V 4 bases and J 8 bases, with 8 bases left between them. The CDR3 bases are TGCAGCGTTGGGTCGGGAACCCAGTACTTC. Amino acids: CSVGSGTQYF.

The chain recombines TRBV27 with TRBJ2-7, with 13 bases identical to TRBD2. Germline V gives CDR1 MNHEY, CDR2 SMNVEV (reference sequence). V gave up 4 bases and J gave up 6 bases; unmatched junction bases: 6. The CDR3 length is 15 residues. The CDR3 here is CASSSSLAGGSEQYF. The DNA of the CDR3 is TGTGCCAGCAGTTCATCACTAGCGGGGGGGTCCGAGCAGTACTTC.

In its sample, this clonotype was seen a few times. The rearrangement uses TRBV9 and TRBJ1-6; 7 bases line up with TRBD1. Germline loops: CDR1 SGDLS, CDR2 YYNGEE. CDR3 length: 17 residues. V was clipped by 0 bases and J by 0 bases; unmatched bases: 3. CDR3 DNA sequence: TGTGCCAGCAGCGTAGGACAGGGACGCTCCTATAATTCACCCCTCCACTTT. Translating it yields CASSVGQGRSYNSPLHF.

This clonotype appeared a single time. The chain uses TRBV7-7 and TRBJ2-7; D not certain. The length of the CDR3 is 10 residues. Germline values: CDR1 SSHAT, CDR2 FNYEAQ (reference sequence). Here the CDR3 DNA reads TGTGCTGGCAGCTCCTACGAGCAGTACTTC. Translating gives CAGSSYEQYF.

This clonotype was seen at least ten times. This chain connects TRBV7-2 to TRBJ1-1; 7 positions match TRBD1. The CDR3 is made up of 14 amino acids. V trimming: 2 bases; J trimming: 5 bases; junction bases outside the gene matches: 5. Germline CDR1 and CDR2: SGHTA and FQGNSA. CDR3 amino acids: CASSLFARGTEAFF. CDR3 nucleotide sequence: TGTGCCAGCAGCTTATTCGCCAGGGGGACTGAAGCTTTCTTT.

This clonotype was seen ten or more times. The rearrangement joins TRBV7-2 to TRBJ1-5; D is unresolved. V was shortened by 2 bases and J by 6 bases, with 5 bases between the two germline ends. CDR1 SGHTA and CDR2 FQGNSA come from the germline V gene. The CDR3 has 12 residues. Written as DNA, the CDR3 is TGTGCCAGCAGCTTACGATTTCAGCCCCAGCATTTT. Its protein is CASSLRFQPQHF.